Each of the 22 T cell receptor beta chains below was sequenced from the same sample in a study of shared clonotypes between healthy human individuals. Terminally differentiated effector memory CD45RA+ cells were excluded from the naive CD8 cells, which were CD45RO-negative and positively selected for CCR7. Assay: immunoSEQ multiplex PCR; the TCRdb copy retains only in-frame clones and omits some. This sample carries about 2.1 million clones, 80% to 95% of them seen once, and the ten largest clones take less than 2%. Sequencing was carried out using naive CD8+ T cells from PBMCs. The receptors shown here come from a man aged 18 to 29 in good health. Some clones in this sample may be carry-over from other donors' samples.

V is TRBV19 and J is TRBJ1-4; tentatively, D is TRBD1 (5 bases). Germline V lookup: CDR1 LNHDA, CDR2 SQIVND (reference sequence). Trimming removed 4 bases at V and 1 base at J, with 10 bases between. The CDR3 has 15 amino acids. In nucleotides, the CDR3 is TGTGCCAGTAGTACCTTCGGACAAACTAATGAAAAACTGTTTTTT. Residues: CASSTFGQTNEKLFF.

The rearrangement uses TRBV9 and TRBJ1-5, with D perhaps matching TRBD1 (6 bases). Germline-derived CDR1 and CDR2 are SGDLS and YYNGEE. The CDR3 spans 13 residues. The ends were cut back, 3 bases at V and 6 bases at J, with 10 bases in the middle. The DNA of the CDR3 is TGTGCCAGCAGCGACCGAGGGGGTCAGCCCCAGCATTTT. It codes for CASSDRGGQPQHF.

This chain joins TRBV7-9 and TRBJ2-5; 10 bases are a match to TRBD2. Germline assignment: CDR1 SEHNR and CDR2 FQNEAQ (reference sequence). Germline trimming cut 5 bases from V and 1 base from J; bases unmatched to any gene: 7. This CDR3 is built from 16 residues. CDR3 DNA sequence: TGTGCCAGCAGCGCGAGGACTAGCGGCTTCCAAGAGACCCAGTACTTC. Translated, it gives CASSARTSGFQETQYF.

This chain connects TRBV28 to TRBJ1-4, with a weak D call TRBD1 (5 bases). Looked up from germline, CDR1 is MDHEN and CDR2 is SYDVKM. Trimming removed 5 bases at V and 7 bases at J, with 17 bases between. This CDR3 region has 15 residues. The CDR3 DNA is TGTGCCAGCAGTCAATCTGCGCAGGGAACTGAAAAACTGTTTTTT. Its translation: CASSQSAQGTEKLFF.

This chain links TRBV5-1 with TRBJ1-1; D remains ambiguous. The germline gives CDR1 SGHRS, CDR2 YFSETQ. Trimming took off 4 bases at V and 0 bases at J, with 7 bases between the two ends. The CDR3 is 13 amino acids. This chain's CDR3 is CASSPGVNTEAFF. CDR3 in DNA: TGCGCCAGCAGCCCCGGGGTGAACACTGAAGCTTTCTTT. The full variable domain, completed using reference TRBV5-1 and TRBJ1-1, is KAGVTQTPRYLIKTRGQQVTLSCSPISGHRSVSWYQQTPGQGLQFLFEYFSETQRNKGNFPGRFSGRQFSNSRSEMNVSTLELGDSALYLCASSPGVNTEAFFGQGTRLTVV.

The rearrangement joins TRBV11-2 to TRBJ2-7; D uncertain. The CDR3 is 15 residues long. The V end lost 1 base, the J end lost 0 bases, and 10 bases lay between the germline ends. Per germline, CDR1 SGHAT and CDR2 FQNNGV. The CDR3 coding sequence is TGTGCCAGCAGCTTAGCGGGCCGTAGCTCCTACGAGCAGTACTTC. It specifies CASSLAGRSSYEQYF.

The chain links TRBV9 to TRBJ2-1; D is unclear. V was clipped by 0 bases and J by 8 bases, with 12 bases between them. CDR1 is SGDLS, CDR2 YYNGEE, per germline. The CDR3 is made up of 14 amino acids. CDR3: CASSVASGEDEQFF. DNA of the CDR3: TGTGCCAGCAGCGTAGCATCGGGTGAGGATGAGCAGTTCTTC. Looking up the rest from reference TRBV9 and TRBJ2-1 gives the full variable domain: DSGVTQTPKHLITATGQRVTLRCSPRSGDLSVYWYQQSLDQGLQFLIQYYNGEERAKGNILERFSAQQFPDLHSELNLSSLELGDSALYFCASSVASGEDEQFFGPGTRLTVL.

This sequence joins TRBV7-9 and TRBJ2-2; 9 bases fit TRBD2. The CDR3 runs 17 residues. The germline gives CDR1 SEHNR, CDR2 FQNEAQ (reference sequence). With 2 bases clipped from V and 3 bases from J, the junction kept 7 bases outside the gene matches. The CDR3 reads CASSLIAGEWDTGELFF. CDR3 coding DNA: TGTGCCAGCAGCTTAATAGCGGGAGAATGGGACACCGGGGAGCTGTTTTTT. Variable domain in full (rest from reference TRBV7-9 and TRBJ2-2): DTGVSQNPRHKITKRGQNVTFRCDPISEHNRLYWYRQTLGQGPEFLTYFQNEAQLEKSRLLSDRFSAERPKGSFSTLEIQRTEQGDSAMYLCASSLIAGEWDTGELFFGEGSRLTVL.

The rearrangement uses TRBV7-2 and TRBJ1-3, with TRBD1 as a possible D gene (5 bases). Germline V lookup: CDR1 SGHTA, CDR2 FQGNSA. V was pared by 1 base and J by 0 bases, with 7 bases between. The CDR3 extends over 15 amino acids. The CDR3 region has the DNA TGTGCCAGCAGCTTAGATGGGACCTCTGGAAACACCATATATTTT. It codes for CASSLDGTSGNTIYF.

J is TRBJ1-1 and V is TRBV4-1, with D maybe TRBD1 (5 bases). Trimming took 5 bases from V and 1 from J, leaving 17 bases between them. Germline lookup yields CDR1 MGHRA and CDR2 YSYEKL. The CDR3 consists of 16 residues. CDR3 loop: CASSKTSLGPNTEAFF. As DNA, the CDR3 is TGCGCCAGCAGCAAGACCTCTCTGGGGCCGAACACTGAAGCTTTCTTT.

V is TRBV4-1 and J is TRBJ1-4; D uncertain. This CDR3 spans 17 amino acids. The V end was cut by 0 bases, the J end by 6 bases, with 17 bases between. Germline V CDR1 and CDR2: MGHRA, YSYEKL. DNA for the CDR3: TGCGCCAGCAGCCAAGATAGAATGGGAGCCCAGGATGAAAAACTGTTTTTT. Translating gives CASSQDRMGAQDEKLFF.

The chain links TRBV27 to TRBJ1-5; D is possibly TRBD1 (6 bases). Per the germline V gene, CDR1 is MNHEY and CDR2 is SMNVEV (reference sequence). Trimming cost V 8 bases and J 0 bases, with 20 bases left between them. CDR3 length equals 17 residues. CDR3 in amino acids: CASGRAGALYSNQPQHF. The CDR3 DNA reads as TGTGCCAGCGGGCGGGCAGGGGCCCTTTATAGCAATCAGCCCCAGCATTTT.

Regarding this clone: Other DNA variants within this sample encode the same CDR3. The chain is built from TRBV10-3 and TRBJ2-5; 8 nucleotides line up with TRBD2. Losses at the gene ends were 10 bases for V and 2 bases for J; bases not matched to a gene: 6. CDR3 length: 13 residues. From germline, CDR1 is ENHRY and CDR2 SYGVKD. The CDR3 DNA is TGTGCCACCCAAGCGGGGGTACAAGAGACCCAGTACTTC. It specifies CATQAGVQETQYF.

This chain uses TRBV15 with TRBJ1-4, with D unclear. With 6 bases removed from V and 0 bases from J, the gap between germline ends came to 11 bases. This CDR3 comprises 15 residues. Germline CDR1 reads LNHNV; CDR2 reads YYDKDF (reference sequence). The DNA of the CDR3 is TGTGCCACCAGTGGGGAAACGGCAACTAATGAAAAACTGTTTTTT. Its translation: CATSGETATNEKLFF.

The gene calls are TRBV5-6 and TRBJ1-1; no clear D gene. The CDR3 length is 13 residues. Germline loops: CDR1 SGHDT, CDR2 YYEEEE. The V and J ends lost 0 bases and 4 bases respectively, with 7 bases between them. The CDR3 sequence: CASSLVSGTEAFF. CDR3 DNA sequence: TGTGCCAGCAGCTTGGTCAGTGGCACTGAAGCTTTCTTT.

The CDR3 loop is CASSPQPPSLRYNEQFF. The CDR3, as DNA: TGTGCCAGCAGTCCCCAACCACCGTCTTTGCGGTACAATGAGCAGTTCTTC. The chain carries TRBV27 and TRBJ2-1; D unclear. Trimming pared 5 bases from V and 4 bases from J, leaving 21 bases between. This CDR3 contains 17 residues. Germline V CDR1 and CDR2: MNHEY, SMNVEV (reference sequence).

Worth noting for this clone: Other DNA sequences in this specimen translate into the identical CDR3. This chain connects TRBV14 to TRBJ2-7; no clear D gene. The CDR3 extends over 11 amino acids. Trimming took off 2 bases at V and 3 bases at J, with 2 bases between the two ends. The germline V gene encodes CDR1 SGHDN and CDR2 FVKESK. CDR3 residues: CASSQNYEQYF. The CDR3 region has the DNA TGTGCCAGCAGCCAAAACTACGAGCAGTACTTC.

This chain connects TRBV28 to TRBJ1-4; D may be TRBD1 (5 bases). The CDR3 length is 13 residues. The germline CDR1 and CDR2 sequences are MDHEN and SYDVKM. V lost 7 bases to trimming and J lost 6 bases, with 12 bases between them. The CDR3 DNA is TGTGCCAGCACAGCCGGGGGTGATGAAAAACTGTTTTTT. Translating it yields CASTAGGDEKLFF.

This clone has a single count. The CDR3 region is CASSAWGASNQPQHF. CDR3 coding DNA: TGTGCCAGCAGCGCCTGGGGGGCTAGCAATCAGCCCCAGCATTTT. The chain links TRBV9 to TRBJ1-5, with D maybe TRBD1 (6 bases). The ends were cut back, 3 bases at V and 0 bases at J, with 10 bases in the middle. Looked up from germline, CDR1 is SGDLS and CDR2 is YYNGEE. The CDR3 totals 15 residues.

V is TRBV6-5 and J is TRBJ2-1; 9 bases are a match to TRBD2. With 2 bases clipped from V and 13 bases from J, the junction kept 9 bases outside the gene matches. This CDR3 has 14 amino acids. Germline V gives CDR1 MNHEY, CDR2 SVGAGI. CDR3 sequence reads: CASSYGLAGEEQFF. In DNA, the CDR3 is TGTGCCAGCAGTTACGGATTAGCGGGAGAAGAACAGTTCTTC.

V gene TRBV28 combines with J gene TRBJ2-2; tentative D call: TRBD1 (6 bases). The CDR3 is made up of 17 amino acids. V lost 4 bases to trimming and J lost 0 bases, with 15 bases between them. Germline-derived CDR1 and CDR2 are MDHEN and SYDVKM. Written as DNA, the CDR3 is TGTGCCAGCAGTTCCCACTTCAGGGGCGCGAACACCGGGGAGCTGTTTTTT. Translation: CASSSHFRGANTGELFF.

The V and J genes are TRBV19 and TRBJ2-5; no definite D call. CDR1 and CDR2 (germline): LNHDA, SQIVND (reference sequence). The CDR3 spans 13 residues. Trimming removed 6 bases at V and 9 bases at J, with 17 bases between. The CDR3 reads CASSLTVVKAQYF. DNA of the CDR3: TGTGCCAGTAGCCTGACCGTCGTGAAGGCCCAGTACTTC.